These T cell receptor delta chains were read from a single sample in a study of gamma-delta chains in newborns, infants, children. TCRdb reanalysed the reads via CATT. The data show about 11,000 delta-chain clones, around 3.5% seen once. Source material: blood. The source of these receptors is a child who was a newborn, infant or young child, either healthy, febrile or measles-vaccinated (not recorded which). The CDR3 runs from the conserved cysteine through the conserved F or W. A D gene is named only where the DNA matches it firmly. Clone size, where shown, is once, few, many, or a class for clones that have expanded.

.,15,.,TRDV2,TRDJ1,CACDTVSLPTDKLIF,TGTGCCTGTGACACCGTTTCCCTACCCACCGATAAACTCATCTTT
TRDD3,18,.,TRDV1,TRDJ1,CALGELFRWGIRPSGLIF,TGTGCTCTTGGGGAACTATTCCGATGGGGGATACGCCCCAGCGGACTCATCTTT
TRDD3,21,few,TRDV2,TRDJ3,CACDTVALGDLSSWDTRQMFF,TGTGCCTGTGACACGGTAGCTCTGGGGGACTTAAGCTCCTGGGACACCCGACAGATGTTTTTC
.,15,.,TRDV1,TRDJ1,CALGELKNSTDKLIF,TGTGCTCTTGGGGAACTAAAAAATTCCACCGATAAACTCATCTTT
.,20,.,TRDV2,TRDJ1,CACDTVPNRAGVLYTDKLIF,TGTGCCTGTGACACCGTCCCCAACCGTGCGGGGGTCTTGTACACCGATAAACTCATCTTT
.,22,.,TRDV1,TRDJ1,CALGELPSDLLPGDERGDKLIF,TGTGCTCTTGGGGAACTCCCCTCCGATCTACTACCCGGGGACGAACGGGGCGATAAACTCATCTTT
TRDD3,21,medium-sized,TRDV2,TRDJ1,CACDPLGGGRSISASTDKLIF,TGTGCCTGTGATCCCCTGGGTGGGGGACGCAGCATCTCCGCCTCAACCGATAAACTCATCTTT
.,16,.,TRAV29/DV5,TRDJ1,CAASRKLGGNTDKLTF,TGTGCAGCAAGCCGGAAACTGGGTGGCAACACCGATAAACTCACCTTT
TRDD2,21,.,TRDV3,TRDJ1,CAIGTFLRDPGVPSYTDKLIF,TGTGCCATCGGAACCTTCCTACGTGATCCGGGGGTCCCCTCATACACCGATAAACTCATCTTT
TRDD3,18,medium-sized,TRDV2,TRDJ3,CACDTGWGSSWDTRQMFF,TGTGCCTGTGACACCGGCTGGGGGAGCTCCTGGGACACCCGACAGATGTTTTTC
.,20,.,TRDV1,TRDJ1,CALGRPSYPFGGGDTDKLIF,TGTGCTCTTGGGCGGCCTTCTTACCCTTTTGGGGGGGGCGACACCGATAAACTCATCTTT
TRDD3,19,.,TRDV1,TRDJ1,CALFTREGDTVAYTDKLIF,TGTGCTCTTTTTACCAGAGAGGGGGATACGGTTGCGTACACCGATAAACTCATCTTT
TRDD2,25,.,TRDV1,TRDJ1,CALGSPSFPFLPTRGALRLTDKLIF,TGTGCTCTTGGGTCCCCATCCTTCCCCTTCCTTCCGACGAGAGGGGCCCTCCGTCTGACCGATAAACTCATCTTT
TRDD3,21,few,TRDV1,TRDJ1,CALGEGRPVRWWGIHTDKLIF,TGTGCTCTTGGGGAAGGACGGCCGGTTCGTTGGTGGGGGATCCACACCGATAAACTCATCTTT
.,17,few,TRDV1,TRDJ1,CALGESGQWLGREKLIF,TGTGCTCTTGGGGAATCGGGTCAGTGGCTGGGAAGAGAGAAACTCATCTTT
TRDD3,18,.,TRDV2,TRDJ3,CACDSVLGSSWDTRQMFF,TGTGCCTGTGACTCCGTACTGGGGAGCTCCTGGGACACCCGACAGATGTTTTTC
TRDD3,23,few,TRDV1,TRDJ2,CALGERLSYATGGYAHLTAQLFF,TGTGCTCTTGGGGAACGGCTCTCGTACGCTACTGGGGGATACGCCCATCTGACAGCACAACTCTTCTTT
TRDD3,16,few,TRDV1,TRDJ1,CALGDSPYWGIGKLIF,TGTGCTCTTGGGGATTCTCCGTACTGGGGGATCGGTAAACTCATCTTT
TRDD3,23,.,TRDV1,TRDJ1,CALGEPPPWGDRLANPYTDKLIF,TGTGCTCTTGGGGAACCCCCACCCTGGGGGGATCGTTTAGCGAACCCGTACACCGATAAACTCATCTTT
TRDD3,17,.,TRDV3,TRDJ1,CAFFLTGGYGNTDKLIF,TGTGCCTTCTTTCTTACTGGGGGATACGGGAACACCGATAAACTCATCTTT
.,19,few,TRAV29/DV5,TRDJ1,CAARGRGSSGPPYTDELIF,TGTGCAGCAAGAGGGAGGGGATCTAGTGGCCCCCCTTACACCGATGAACTCATCTTT
.,16,medium-sized,TRDV2,TRDJ1,CACDPVFREYTDKLIF,TGTGCCTGTGACCCAGTCTTCCGGGAGTACACCGATAAACTCATCTTT
TRDD3,26,few,TRDV1,TRDJ1,CALGEFSPSPRVRIGGYGRDTDKLIF,TGTGCTCTTGGGGAGTTTTCTCCCAGTCCTAGGGTTAGGATTGGCGGATACGGACGGGACACCGATAAACTCATCTTT
.,15,few,TRDV2,TRDJ1,CACDTVGTITDKLIF,TGTGCCTGTGACACCGTGGGGACCATTACCGATAAACTCATCTTT
.,17,.,TRDV1,TRDJ1,CALGELRLLVAAPKLIF,TGTGCTCTTGGGGAACTGAGGTTGTTAGTAGCGGCACCTAAACTCATCTTT
TRDD3,19,.,TRDV2,TRDJ3,CACDKVLGDNSWDTRQMFF,TGTGCCTGCGACAAAGTACTGGGGGATAACTCCTGGGACACCCGACAGATGTTTTTC
.,17,.,TRDV2,TRDJ1,CACDTVGGSIYADKLIF,TGTGCCTGTGACACCGTGGGGGGTTCTATTTACGCCGATAAACTCATCTTT
TRDD3,17,medium-sized,TRDV2,TRDJ1,CACDALLGDDGSGELIF,TGTGCCTGTGACGCCCTACTGGGGGATGATGGGAGCGGTGAACTCATCTTT
.,23,.,TRDV1,TRDJ1,CALGEPTSPLYEFLRWYTDKLIF,TGTGCTCTTGGGGAACCAACGTCCCCATTATACGAATTCTTGAGGTGGTACACCGATAAACTCATCTTT
.,22,.,TRDV1,TRDJ1,CALGDGEGVRGGAPGETDKLIF,TGTGCTCTTGGGGATGGGGAGGGAGTACGAGGAGGGGCCCCCGGGGAGACCGATAAACTCATCTTT
TRDD3,25,.,TRDV1,TRDJ1,CALGELAGHNYWGIGGRGTSDKLIF,TGTGCTCTTGGGGAACTAGCGGGCCACAATTACTGGGGGATAGGGGGAAGAGGAACTTCCGATAAACTCATCTTT
.,13,medium-sized,TRDV2,TRDJ2,CACDTWGTAQLFF,TGTGCCTGTGACACCTGGGGGACAGCACAACTCTTCTTT
.,24,few,TRDV1,TRDJ1,CALGPNSYSWGYPFKKEKDDKLIF,TGTGCTCTTGGCCCCAATTCCTACAGCTGGGGATATCCCTTTAAAAAAGAAAAGGACGATAAACTCATCTTT
TRDD3,16,few,TRDV1,TRDJ1,CALGVGGISGTDKLIF,TGTGCTCTTGGGGTAGGGGGGATATCAGGTACCGATAAACTCATCTTT
TRDD3,23,few,TRDV1,TRDJ1,CALGEMSPWGILSTPWYTDKLIF,TGTGCTCTTGGGGAAATGTCGCCCTGGGGGATACTTAGTACTCCATGGTACACCGATAAACTCATCTTT
TRDD3,20,.,TRDV1,TRDJ1,CALGEFLRAGGSPYTDKLIF,TGTGCTCTTGGGGAATTCCTTCGGGCTGGGGGATCCCCGTACACCGATAAACTCATCTTT
TRDD3,17,few,TRDV1,TRDJ1,CALGESKPGIRSDKLIF,TGTGCTCTTGGGGAATCCAAACCGGGGATACGCTCCGATAAACTCATCTTT
.,17,.,TRDV2,TRDJ1,CACDTVVLGKYTDKLIF,TGTGCCTGTGACACAGTTGTTCTCGGCAAGTACACCGATAAACTCATCTTT
.,20,few,TRAV29/DV5,TRDJ1,CAASGHKGSVTGKYTDKLIF,TGTGCAGCAAGCGGTCATAAAGGATCGGTTACGGGGAAGTACACCGATAAACTCATCTTT
.,23,.,TRAV29/DV5,TRDJ1,CSVLLCSNKGLLLGDSRADKLIF,.
TRDD3,15,few,TRDV2,TRDJ1,CACDTLEWGIHKLIF,TGTGCCTGTGACACCCTGGAGTGGGGGATACACAAACTCATCTTT
.,18,medium-sized,TRDV3,TRDJ3,CASPLRPLRPWDTRQMFF,TGTGCCTCCCCCCTTCGTCCTCTAAGGCCCTGGGACACCCGACAGATGTTTTTC
.,15,few,TRDV1,TRDJ1,CALGERRGLTDKLIF,TGTGCTCTTGGGGAACGTCGGGGACTGACCGATAAACTCATCTTT
TRDD2,16,few,TRDV1,TRDJ1,CALGPSGLPTVPKLIF,TGTGCTCTTGGTCCGAGCGGCCTTCCTACTGTCCCTAAACTCATCTTT
TRDD3,19,medium-sized,TRDV2,TRDJ3,CACDTIGGYGSWDTRQMFF,TGTGCCTGTGACACAATTGGGGGATACGGTTCCTGGGACACCCGACAGATGTTTTTC
TRDD3,15,few,TRDV2,TRDJ1,CACDPVLGDTLKLIF,TGTGCCTGTGACCCTGTACTGGGGGATACGCTTAAACTCATCTTT
.,16,few,TRDV1,TRDJ1,CALGELVPEWFVKLIF,TGTGCTCTTGGGGAACTAGTCCCCGAGTGGTTCGTTAAACTCATCTTT
.,15,.,TRDV1,TRDJ1,CALGAPPTYITKLIF,TGTGCTCTTGGGGCCCCCCCGACTTATATCACAAAACTCATCTTT